This note documents a single TCR beta chain sequence. Healthy donors served as the controls. They were matched for age and sex. TEMRA cells were FACS-enriched, unlike CD8+ and CD4+ T cells, which were negatively isolated. These data belong to a study of CD8 T cells in Susac syndrome. This CDR3 is 13 amino acids long. Germline assignment: CDR1 MDHEN and CDR2 SYDVKM. The ends were cut back, 2 bases at V and 5 bases at J, with 9 bases in the middle. Reverse transcription used about 0.45 to 1 ug RNA and random hexamers. With immunoSEQ multiplex PCR, TCR beta CDR3 was amplified across 54 Vbeta and 13 Jbeta. In TCRdb, the immunoSEQ multiplex PCR reads were re-called with MiXCR into one record per CDR3 protein. The sample lists roughly 200,000 distinct CDR3 sequences, about 95% seen once, with 0.1% in the top ten.

The specimen sequenced was CD4+ T cells from PBMCs. The receptor's source is a human donor in good health. This chain connects TRBV28 to TRBJ2-5; D is uncertain. The CDR3 DNA reads TGTGCCAGCAGTTTAGATCAGGAGGAGACCCAGTACTTC. Protein sequence: CASSLDQEETQYF.